The 9 T cell receptor beta chains presented below share a single source sample, sequenced in a study of neurological immune-mediated disorders. TCRdb fed the 5' RACE reads into MiXCR, producing one record per CDR3 protein. The sample consists of fewer than 75,000 distinct CDR3 sequences, 4.5% of them appearing once. Sequencing was performed on PBMCs. These receptors all stem from a man between 25 and 39 years old with multiple sclerosis.

This clonotype was picked up many times. The chain couples TRBV4-1 to TRBJ1-5; perhaps TRBD1 as D (6 bases). The V end lost 1 base, the J end lost 1 base, and 14 bases lay between the germline ends. Germline CDR1 MGHRA, CDR2 YSYEKL. CDR3 length equals 17 residues. Here the CDR3 DNA reads TGCGCCAGCAGCCAAGTACAGGGTCAGGGGAGCAATCAGCCCCAGCATTTT. Translation: CASSQVQGQGSNQPQHF.

There are many counts of this clonotype. The chain uses TRBV2 and TRBJ2-3, with D perhaps matching TRBD1 (5 bases). CDR1 is SNHLY and CDR2 is FYNNEI in the germline V gene. This CDR3 is built from 17 residues. The germline V and J ends were trimmed by 7 bases and 2 bases, with 22 bases remaining between them. The chain's CDR3 is CASKGKQGFSNTDTQYF. The CDR3 DNA reads TGTGCCAGCAAGGGAAAGCAGGGCTTCTCCAACACAGATACGCAGTATTTT.

Points on this clonotype: At one end the junction does not follow the germline gene, possibly because of a read error. V usage is TRBV14 and J usage is TRBJ2-1; no clear D. The length of the CDR3 is 12 residues. The germline V gene encodes CDR1 SGHDN and CDR2 FVKESK. The CDR3 nucleotides are TGTGTCAGCAGAGGATCGATCAATGAGCAGTTCTTC. As protein: CVSRGSINEQFF.

This clonotype was detected ten times or more. This chain connects TRBV12-3 or TRBV12-4 to TRBJ2-4; D not certain. V lost 2 bases to trimming and J lost 0 bases, with 5 bases between them. CDR3 length equals 14 residues. CDR3 region: CASSLWTAKNIQYF. The CDR3 DNA is TGTGCCAGCAGTTTATGGACAGCCAAAAACATTCAGTACTTC.

As to this clonotype: Sequence at one end of the junction differs from germline and may be a read error. This chain joins TRBV6-5 and TRBJ1-6; 9 bases line up with TRBD1. Germline CDR1 reads MNHEY; CDR2 reads SVGAGI. The CDR3 length is 15 residues. Here the CDR3 DNA reads TGTGCCAGCAGTTACTCGGGACAGGGAGGATCACCCCTCAACTTT. Translation: CASSYSGQGGSPLNF.

This clonotype was seen ten or more times. The chain recombines TRBV25-1 with TRBJ2-3; D not resolved. The V end was cut by 4 bases, the J end by 1 base, with 6 bases between. The CDR3 has 13 residues. The germline V gene encodes CDR1 MGHDK and CDR2 SYGVNS. CDR3 nucleotides: TGTGCCAGCAGTGGCTCTGGCACAGATACGCAGTATTTT. Residues: CASSGSGTDTQYF.

This clonotype was seen more than once but under ten times. The chain has TRBV5-1 and TRBJ1-1; TRBD1 agrees at 8 bases. Trimming at V came to 4 bases and at J to 1 base, leaving 9 bases not matched to a gene. From germline, CDR1 is SGHRS and CDR2 YFSETQ. This CDR3 region has 16 residues. The CDR3 sequence: CASSPLYRGRNTEAFF. The DNA of the CDR3 is TGCGCCAGCAGCCCCCTATACAGGGGGAGGAACACTGAAGCTTTCTTT.

This clonotype occurred many times. This chain uses TRBV20-1 with TRBJ2-7; 9 nucleotides line up with TRBD2. V dropped 3 bases and J dropped 4; count of bases not matched to a gene: 7. Germline assignment: CDR1 DFQATT and CDR2 SNEGSKA (reference sequence). The CDR3 spans 14 residues. The CDR3 bases are TGCAGTGCTAGTCAGAGCGGGGGGAGATACGAGCAGTACTTC. Protein sequence: CSASQSGGRYEQYF.

This clonotype occurred many times. This chain uses TRBV15 with TRBJ1-5; D perhaps matches TRBD1 (5 bases). Trimming cost V 0 bases and J 3 bases, with 9 bases left between them. Germline lookup yields CDR1 LNHNV and CDR2 YYDKDF (reference sequence). This CDR3 contains 15 residues. CDR3 amino acids: CATSRDKGHNQPQHF. The CDR3 bases are TGTGCCACCAGCAGAGATAAAGGACACAATCAGCCCCAGCATTTT.